The rows below give T cell receptor beta chains drawn from one sample of a study of molecular identifiers for immune sequencing clone quantification. TCRdb re-analysed the PCR reads in MiXCR, keeping a single row per CDR3 protein. The sample contains approximately 630,000 distinct CDR3 sequences, roughly 27% of which appear only once. Material for sequencing was naive CD8+ T cells from blood, with Jurkat cell RNA spiked in. These receptor sequences come from a human donor in good health. Some libraries in this study had Jurkat cell RNA spiked in. Both conserved end residues are part of each CDR3. The D gene is left open where the match is weak. The size of a clone is reported for some rows only, either as once, few or many, or as a class for expanded clones.

TRBV7-2	TRBJ1-1	many	-	CASSLVYGTEAFF	TGTGCCAGCAGCTTAGTGTACGGTACTGAAGCTTTCTTT
TRBV4-3	TRBJ1-5	many	-	CASSQVQNQPQHF	TGCGCCAGCAGCCAAGTACAAAATCAGCCCCAGCATTTT
TRBV11-3	TRBJ2-1	-	-	CASSSAYGDEQFF	TGTGCCAGCAGCTCAGCGTACGGGGATGAGCAGTTCTTC
TRBV7-8	TRBJ2-7	many	-	CASSSTGTYEQYF	TGTGCCAGCAGCTCGACAGGTACCTACGAGCAGTACTTC
TRBV7-6	TRBJ1-6	-	TRBD1	CASSPDRNSPLHF	TGTGCCAGCAGCCCGGACAGGAATTCACCCCTCCACTTT
TRBV18	TRBJ2-2	-	TRBD1	CASSPGETGSAGELFF	TGTGCCAGCTCACCTGGTGAGACAGGGAGCGCCGGGGAGCTGTTTTTT
TRBV15	TRBJ2-5	few	TRBD2	CATSRKLAGAQETQYF	TGTGCCACCAGCCGGAAGCTAGCGGGAGCACAAGAGACCCAGTACTTC
TRBV6-5	TRBJ1-1	many	-	CASSNDRWRSEAFF	TGTGCCAGCAGTAACGACAGGTGGAGATCTGAAGCTTTCTTT
TRBV5-6	TRBJ2-3	-	TRBD2	CASSLAASGGTDTRYF	TGTGCCAGCAGCTTGGCCGCTAGCGGGGGCACAGATACGCGGTATTTT
TRBV2	TRBJ2-3	many	TRBD2	CASRSGTSRGGDTQYF	TGTGCCAGCAGATCCGGGACTAGCAGAGGGGGAGATACGCAGTATTTT
TRBV11-2	TRBJ2-2	-	TRBD2	CASKETSSTGELFF	TGTGCCAGCAAGGAGACTAGCAGCACCGGGGAGCTGTTTTTT
TRBV25-1	TRBJ2-7	many	TRBD1	CASRLGGGEQYF	TGTGCCAGCAGACTAGGGGGCGGCGAGCAGTACTTC
TRBV7-9	TRBJ2-2	many	-	CASSLSRDPSGELFF	TGTGCCAGCAGCTTGTCCCGGGACCCTTCCGGGGAGCTGTTTTTT
TRBV6-5	TRBJ1-2	-	-	CASTGLGAFYGYTF	TGTGCCAGCACCGGGCTGGGGGCTTTCTATGGCTACACCTTC
TRBV4-2	TRBJ2-7	-	TRBD2	CASSQARLKGLAGLDYEQYF	TGTGCCAGCAGCCAAGCTAGACTAAAGGGGCTAGCGGGGTTAGACTACGAGCAGTACTTC
TRBV4-1	TRBJ2-5	-	-	CASSHSPEILETQYF	TGCGCCAGCAGCCATTCCCCGGAAATTTTAGAGACCCAGTACTTC
TRBV4-2	TRBJ1-4	few	-	CASSQEFRTTNEKLFF	TGTGCCAGCAGCCAAGAATTCCGCACAACTAATGAAAAACTGTTTTTT
TRBV27	TRBJ2-7	-	-	CASSLVMGRASYEQYF	TGTGCCAGCAGTTTAGTGATGGGCAGGGCCTCCTACGAGCAGTACTTC
TRBV30	TRBJ2-7	many	-	CAWSVVDTYEQYF	TGTGCCTGGAGTGTGGTAGACACCTACGAGCAGTACTTC
TRBV2	TRBJ1-2	many	-	CASSETFPNYGYTF	TGTGCCAGCAGTGAAACCTTCCCCAACTATGGCTACACCTTC
TRBV6-5	TRBJ2-2	few	-	CASSYPRNTGELFF	TGTGCCAGCAGTTACCCCAGGAACACCGGGGAGCTGTTTTTT
TRBV20-1	TRBJ2-5	-	-	CSASRTEMETQYF	TGCAGTGCTAGTCGGACAGAGATGGAGACCCAGTACTTC
TRBV7-9	TRBJ2-3	many	-	CASSQDVFPDTQYF	TGTGCCAGCAGCCAGGACGTGTTCCCAGATACGCAGTATTTT
TRBV12-3/TRBV12-4	TRBJ1-5	many	-	CASSRAEESQPQHF	TGTGCCAGCAGCCGGGCGGAGGAAAGTCAGCCCCAGCATTTT
TRBV6-2/TRBV6-3	TRBJ1-1	-	-	CASSRGSEAFF	TGTGCCAGCTCCCGGGGCTCTGAAGCTTTCTTT
TRBV5-1	TRBJ2-7	many	-	CASSLALDYEQYF	TGCGCCAGCAGCTTGGCCTTAGACTACGAGCAGTACTTC
TRBV4-3	TRBJ2-7	many	-	CASSQGPGSEQYF	TGCGCCAGCAGCCAAGGTCCAGGGTCCGAGCAGTACTTC
TRBV4-3	TRBJ2-1	-	-	CASSQNPVSSYDEQFF	TGCGCCAGCAGCCAAAATCCGGTCAGCTCCTACGATGAGCAGTTCTTC
TRBV5-1	TRBJ2-7	few	-	CASSLDSEGAYEQYF	TGCGCCAGCAGCTTGGACAGTGAGGGAGCCTACGAGCAGTACTTC
TRBV6-1	TRBJ1-5	many	TRBD1	CASSDGTGVQPQHF	TGTGCCAGCAGTGACGGGACAGGGGTTCAGCCCCAGCATTTT